This T cell receptor beta chain was captured in a study of identical twins. From the 5' RACE reads, TCRdb called clonotypes with MiXCR, one entry per CDR3 protein. Here the sample spans over 600,000 distinct CDR3 sequences, 21% being singletons. Whole-study findings and limits: While abundant cord blood beta clonotypes carried fewer insertions, memory repertoires showed no such pattern.

This clonotype came up a few times. Its antigen is currently unknown. Trimming stripped 1 base from V and 0 bases from J, with 4 bases between. CDR1 and CDR2 (germline): DFQATT, SNEGSKA (reference sequence). The CDR3 totals 13 residues. The data also belong to a second study, concerning T cells expressing NK-cell markers. Per that paper: Of eight sequenced donors, seven were HCMV-seropositive and one HCMV-seronegative. Dominant NKG2C+ clonotypes made up about 1.0-7.0% of CD8+ T cells in roughly 6 donors. Clones of NKG2C+ T cells that had expanded were of unclear HCMV specificity.

Sample: PBMCs. The rearrangement joins TRBV20-1 to TRBJ2-4; D is unclear. This receptor was identified in a woman aged 18-29 years in good health. CDR3 nucleotides: TGCAGTGCTAGAGGGGGAGCCAAAAACATTCAGTACTTC. Its translation is CSARGGAKNIQYF.